This T cell receptor (beta chain) was recorded in a study of blood T cell repertoires in COVID-19. For the study at large: T cells, B-cell-depleted T cells, or PBMCs provided the cDNA or gDNA that served as material.

As originally analysed: How many nucleated cells were present was estimated from reference gene primer amplification. Clones were sequenced by immunoSEQ multiplex PCR, and TCRdb holds only the in-frame ones, with some missing. That table gives V, J and clone size, and the DNA gave D and trimming. The repertoire consists of roughly 300,000 clones, with around 87% occurring once and the leading ten covering more than 1.3%. Losses at the gene ends were 1 base for V and 11 bases for J; bases not matched to a gene: 7. Germline CDR1 SGHDT, CDR2 YYEEEE. The CDR3 extends over 14 amino acids. The sequence came from a woman in her 40s who had recovered from COVID-19. Sequencing used peripheral blood. The chain couples TRBV5-6 to TRBJ1-3, with 9 bases fitting TRBD1. The CDR3 loop is CASSLFDRGVSIYF. Here the CDR3 DNA reads TGTGCCAGCAGCTTGTTCGACAGGGGGGTGTCCATATATTTT.